This T cell receptor (beta chain) was sequenced during a study of blood T cell repertoires in COVID-19. Study details: T cells, B-cell-depleted T cells, or PBMCs supplied cDNA or gDNA.

TCRdb's copy holds only in-frame clones and misses some; the assay was immunoSEQ multiplex PCR. The sample records approximately 160,000 clones, approximately 80% being singletons. CDR1 and CDR2 (germline): MNHEY, SVGEGT. V was pared by 6 bases and J by 3 bases, with 7 bases between. CDR3 length equals 12 residues. This sequence originates from a woman over 75 with active or convalescent COVID-19. The sequenced sample consisted of peripheral blood. This chain uses TRBV6-2 or TRBV6-3 with TRBJ2-3, with D unresolved. DNA of the CDR3: TGTGCCAGCAGCCCCATTACAGATACGCAGTATTTT. Translated: CASSPITDTQYF.